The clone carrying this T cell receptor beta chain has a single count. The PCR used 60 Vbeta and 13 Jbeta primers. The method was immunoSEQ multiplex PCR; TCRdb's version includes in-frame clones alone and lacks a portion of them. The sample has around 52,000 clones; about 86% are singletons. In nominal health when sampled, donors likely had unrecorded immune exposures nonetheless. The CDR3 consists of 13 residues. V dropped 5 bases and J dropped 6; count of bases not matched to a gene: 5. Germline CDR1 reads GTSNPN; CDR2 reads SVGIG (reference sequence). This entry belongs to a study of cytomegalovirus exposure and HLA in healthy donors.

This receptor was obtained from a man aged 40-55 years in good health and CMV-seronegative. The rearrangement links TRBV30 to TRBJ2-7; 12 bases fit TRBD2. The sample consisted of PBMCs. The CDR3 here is CAWGLAGFLEQYF. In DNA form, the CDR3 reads TGTGCCTGGGGACTAGCGGGGTTTCTCGAGCAGTACTTC.